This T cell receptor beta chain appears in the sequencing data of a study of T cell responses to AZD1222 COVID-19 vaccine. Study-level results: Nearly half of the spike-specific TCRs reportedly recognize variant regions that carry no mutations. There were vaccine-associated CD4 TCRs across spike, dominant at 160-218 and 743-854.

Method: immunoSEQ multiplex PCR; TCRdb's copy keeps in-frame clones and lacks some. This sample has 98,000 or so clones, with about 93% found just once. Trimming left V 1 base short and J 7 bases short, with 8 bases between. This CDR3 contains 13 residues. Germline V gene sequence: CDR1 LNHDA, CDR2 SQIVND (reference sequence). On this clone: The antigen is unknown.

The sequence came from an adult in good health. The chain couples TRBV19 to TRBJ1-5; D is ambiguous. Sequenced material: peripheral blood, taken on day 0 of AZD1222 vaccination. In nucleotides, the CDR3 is TGTGCCAGTAGTATAGGGGTGACACAGCCCCAGCATTTT. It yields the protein CASSIGVTQPQHF.